The 26 T cell receptor beta chains presented below share a single source sample, sequenced in a study of T cell clonotyping in hematopoietic cell transplantation. TCRdb keeps only in-frame clones here, not all; method: immunoSEQ multiplex PCR. Of about 9,700 clones listed, almost 80% were seen once; the top ten hold roughly 15%. The sequencing here drew on PBMCs, taken 180 days after allogeneic stem cell transplant. All receptors come from a male patient aged 35-55 years who had an allogeneic stem cell transplant from a related donor, so the T cells may come from the graft donor. Some clones in this sample may be carry-over from other donors' samples.

The rearrangement uses TRBV4-3 and TRBJ1-2, with a possible D match to TRBD1 (5 bases). The CDR3 is 16 amino acids. The V gene's germline CDR1 is LGHNA and CDR2 YSLEER. The ends were cut back, 4 bases at V and 0 bases at J, with 15 bases in the middle. CDR3 sequence (DNA): TGCGCCAGCAGCCGGGGACTGAACGAGGCTAACTATGGCTACACCTTC. Residues: CASSRGLNEANYGYTF.

The chain couples TRBV27 to TRBJ2-3, with 9 bases matching TRBD2. The length of the CDR3 is 18 residues. The V and J ends lost 4 bases and 2 bases, in that order; junction bases with no gene match: 13. The germline gives CDR1 MNHEY, CDR2 SMNVEV (reference sequence). The CDR3 DNA reads TGTGCCAGCAGTTCATTCAAAGCGGGGGGCGGATCCACAGATACGCAGTATTTT. This gives the protein CASSSFKAGGGSTDTQYF.

The chain uses TRBV2 and TRBJ2-7, with 7 bases fitting TRBD1. The germline gives CDR1 SNHLY, CDR2 FYNNEI. J gave up 0 bases and V 2 bases, and 4 bases lay outside the gene matches. The CDR3 runs to 15 residues. CDR3: CASSEQPGGSYEQYF. CDR3 in DNA: TGTGCCAGCAGTGAACAGCCAGGGGGCTCCTACGAGCAGTACTTC.

Here the CDR3 reads CASSPLAGQTQYF. As DNA, the CDR3 is TGTGCCAGCAGCCCGTTAGCGGGGCAGACCCAGTACTTC. This chain links TRBV11-2 with TRBJ2-5; TRBD2 aligns across 8 bases. V lost 5 bases and J lost 6; bases outside the gene matches: 5. Per germline, CDR1 SGHAT and CDR2 FQNNGV. This CDR3 comprises 13 residues.

V gene TRBV7-6 combines with J gene TRBJ2-7, with 8 bases that match TRBD2. The J segment lost 2 bases and the V segment lost 2 bases, leaving 8 bases of the junction unmatched. The germline gives CDR1 SGHVS, CDR2 FNYEAQ. The CDR3 consists of 16 residues. In DNA form, the CDR3 reads TGTGCCAGCAGCTTATATGGGCGGGGGGCAACCTACGAGCAGTACTTC. This codes for CASSLYGRGATYEQYF.

The CDR3 loop reads CASRLGQKETQYF. CDR3 nucleotide sequence: TGTGCCAGCAGACTGGGACAGAAAGAGACCCAGTACTTC. The rearrangement uses TRBV7-2 and TRBJ2-5; 7 bases are shared with TRBD1. V shed 6 bases and J 3 bases; nucleotides not matched to a gene: 4. The CDR3 spans 13 residues. From germline, CDR1 is SGHTA and CDR2 FQGNSA.

The V call is TRBV11-3, the J call TRBJ2-7; 7 bases are shared with TRBD2. V trimming: 5 bases; J trimming: 1 base; junction bases outside the gene matches: 2. The CDR3 covers 13 residues. CDR1 and CDR2 from the germline V gene are SGHNT and YENEEA. The CDR3 nucleotides read TGTGCCAGCAGCCCGGGGGGATCCTACGAGCAGTACTTC. This encodes CASSPGGSYEQYF.

V is TRBV11-2 and J is TRBJ2-3, with D perhaps TRBD1 or TRBD2 (6 bases each). The CDR3 loop spans 15 amino acids. V was trimmed by 4 bases and J by 3 bases, leaving 14 bases between them. Looked up from germline, CDR1 is SGHAT and CDR2 is FQNNGV. CDR3 loop: CASSSYRAGTDTQYF. DNA for the CDR3: TGTGCCAGCAGCTCGTACAGGGCGGGGACAGATACGCAGTATTTT. The whole variable domain, remainder taken from reference TRBV11-2 and TRBJ2-3, is EAGVAQSPRYKIIEKRQSVAFWCNPISGHATLYWYQQILGQGPKLLIQFQNNGVVDDSQLPKDRFSAERLKGVDSTLKIQPAKLEDSAVYLCASSSYRAGTDTQYFGPGTRLTVL.

The V call is TRBV28, the J call TRBJ1-5; D gene uncertain. This CDR3 is 13 amino acids long. CDR1 MDHEN and CDR2 SYDVKM come from the germline V gene. The V and J ends lost 4 bases and 7 bases respectively, with 11 bases between them. CDR3 nucleotides: TGTGCCAGCAGTTCCCCCAGCGGCCAGCCCCAGCATTTT. Amino acids: CASSSPSGQPQHF.

V is TRBV5-1 and J is TRBJ2-3; 7 bases match TRBD2. Germline CDR1 reads SGHRS; CDR2 reads YFSETQ. V gave up 4 bases and J gave up 4 bases; unmatched junction bases: 9. This CDR3 contains 15 residues. Here the CDR3 reads CASSPPTSQADTQYF. The CDR3 coding sequence is TGCGCCAGCAGCCCCCCGACTAGCCAGGCAGATACGCAGTATTTT.

The chain employs TRBV19 and TRBJ1-3, with TRBD1 matching 8 bases. Trimming cost V 5 bases and J 3 bases; bases outside gene matches: 12. This CDR3 is 17 amino acids long. Germline V gives CDR1 LNHDA, CDR2 SQIVND (reference sequence). CDR3 sequence (DNA): TGTGCCAGTAGTCCGCGAGGACAGGGTTTGTTTGGAAACACCATATATTTT. Its protein is CASSPRGQGLFGNTIYF.

The chain carries TRBV5-5 and TRBJ1-2; D gene unclear. V was clipped by 3 bases and J by 6 bases, with 15 bases between them. This CDR3 region has 14 residues. Germline V lookup: CDR1 SGHKS, CDR2 YYEKEE (reference sequence). In nucleotides, the CDR3 is TGTGCCAGCAGCTCTCTTGAGACTCTCGATGGCTACACCTTC. Translating gives CASSSLETLDGYTF. The variable domain in full, with the rest retrieved from reference TRBV5-5 and TRBJ1-2, is DAGVTQSPTHLIKTRGQQVTLRCSPISGHKSVSWYQQVLGQGPQFIFQYYEKEERGRGNFPDRFSARQFPNYSSELNVNALLLGDSALYLCASSSLETLDGYTFGSGTRLTVV.

This clone occurred once. This chain connects TRBV19 to TRBJ1-5; D may be TRBD1 (5 bases). Germline V gene lookup returns CDR1 LNHDA and CDR2 SQIVND (reference sequence). V was shortened by 3 bases and J by 0 bases, with 9 bases between the two germline ends. The CDR3 totals 15 residues. CDR3 loop: CASSMNGGSNQPQHF. The CDR3 DNA sequence: TGTGCCAGTAGTATGAATGGGGGTAGCAATCAGCCCCAGCATTTT. Looking up the rest from reference TRBV19 and TRBJ1-5 gives the full variable domain: DGGITQSPKYLFRKEGQNVTLSCEQNLNHDAMYWYRQDPGQGLRLIYYSQIVNDFQKGDIAEGYSVSREKKESFPLTVTSAQKNPTAFYLCASSMNGGSNQPQHFGDGTRLSIL.

This clone was detected once. The V and J genes are TRBV28 and TRBJ1-1; no firm D call. V lost 1 base to trimming and J lost 1 base, with 7 bases between them. The CDR3 is made up of 14 amino acids. The germline V gene encodes CDR1 MDHEN and CDR2 SYDVKM. CDR3 protein: CASSLYSSNTEAFF. In nucleotides, the CDR3 is TGTGCCAGCAGTTTATATTCATCGAACACTGAAGCTTTCTTT.

The chain couples TRBV28 to TRBJ2-5; 7 bases agree with TRBD2. This CDR3 spans 14 amino acids. Germline V lookup: CDR1 MDHEN, CDR2 SYDVKM. V trimming: 3 bases; J trimming: 1 base; junction bases outside the gene matches: 2. The chain's CDR3 is CASSLGGTQETQYF. The CDR3 DNA follows: TGTGCCAGCAGTTTGGGGGGGACCCAAGAGACCCAGTACTTC.

This clone appeared a few times. This sequence joins TRBV7-3 and TRBJ1-1, with 7 bases that match TRBD1. The CDR3 sequence is 14 residues long. The germline V gene encodes CDR1 SGHTA and CDR2 FQGTGA. The V segment lost 4 bases and the J segment 2 bases; nucleotides outside the gene matches: 4. DNA of the CDR3: TGTGCCAGCAGCTACGGGACAGTTAACACTGAAGCTTTCTTT. Its protein is CASSYGTVNTEAFF.

This clone was counted only a few times. This chain uses TRBV6-5 with TRBJ1-2, with D unclear. Germline V gene data show CDR1 as MNHEY and CDR2 as SVGAGI. V shed 6 bases and J shed 4 bases, with 15 bases lying between them. The CDR3 consists of 14 residues. The CDR3 nucleotides read TGTGCCAGCAGCCCCCATACAGACGGCTATGGCTACACCTTC. It translates to CASSPHTDGYGYTF.

The J gene is TRBJ1-1, the V gene TRBV30, with D unresolved. The V gene lost 0 bases and the J gene lost 11 bases, with 10 bases spanning the gap. Germline CDR1 is GTSNPN and CDR2 is SVGIG (reference sequence). The CDR3 consists of 11 residues. CDR3 DNA: TGTGCCTGGAGTGTATCGGTTGACGCTTTCTTT. Translation gives CAWSVSVDAFF.

The chain recombines TRBV7-6 with TRBJ2-5, with TRBD2 matching over 11 bases. The V segment lost 5 bases and the J segment 2 bases; nucleotides outside the gene matches: 7. Germline loops: CDR1 SGHVS, CDR2 FNYEAQ. The CDR3 covers 16 residues. Here the CDR3 reads CASSILAGGSQETQYF. The DNA for the CDR3 is TGTGCCAGCAGCATCTTAGCGGGGGGGTCACAAGAGACCCAGTACTTC.

V gene TRBV5-1 combines with J gene TRBJ2-7, with D perhaps matching TRBD1 (6 bases). The germline CDR1 and CDR2 sequences are SGHRS and YFSETQ. V was cut by 5 bases and J by 4 bases, with 16 bases left in between. The CDR3 extends over 14 amino acids. The CDR3 protein is CASRTGLSVYEQYF. CDR3 in DNA: TGCGCCAGCAGAACAGGGTTGTCTGTGTACGAGCAGTACTTC.

This chain connects TRBV6-5 to TRBJ1-5; D may be TRBD1 (6 bases). With 4 bases removed from V and 0 bases from J, the gap between germline ends came to 10 bases. Germline CDR1 MNHEY, CDR2 SVGAGI. The CDR3 spans 15 residues. The CDR3 sequence: CASSSTGISNQPQHF. The CDR3 region has the DNA TGTGCCAGCAGTTCAACAGGGATTAGCAATCAGCCCCAGCATTTT.

V is TRBV19 and J is TRBJ1-2, with D maybe TRBD1 (5 bases). V dropped 3 bases and J dropped 4 bases, with 12 bases sitting between them. The CDR3 is 14 residues long. Germline CDR1 is LNHDA and CDR2 is SQIVND (reference sequence). The CDR3 bases are TGTGCCAGTAGTATCCAGGGAGGGTTCTATGGCTACACCTTC. It translates to CASSIQGGFYGYTF. The full variable domain, rest sourced from reference TRBV19 and TRBJ1-2, is DGGITQSPKYLFRKEGQNVTLSCEQNLNHDAMYWYRQDPGQGLRLIYYSQIVNDFQKGDIAEGYSVSREKKESFPLTVTSAQKNPTAFYLCASSIQGGFYGYTFGSGTRLTVV.

V usage is TRBV7-2 and J usage is TRBJ1-1, with D unresolved. The V end lost 5 bases, the J end lost 4 bases, and 14 bases lay between the germline ends. Germline CDR1 is SGHTA and CDR2 is FQGNSA. CDR3 length equals 14 residues. In nucleotides, the CDR3 is TGTGCCAGCAGCCATTCGGGGAGTGGCACTGAAGCTTTCTTT. Amino acid sequence: CASSHSGSGTEAFF.

This clone was detected only a few times. V is TRBV4-1 and J is TRBJ1-2; D unclear. The CDR3 is 14 residues long. In germline, CDR1 is MGHRA, CDR2 YSYEKL. V dropped 1 base and J dropped 1 base, with 7 bases sitting between them. CDR3 nucleotide sequence: TGCGCCAGCAGCCAAGGGGTAATTAACTATGGCTACACCTTC. Encoded protein: CASSQGVINYGYTF.

The genes are TRBV7-6 and TRBJ1-4; possible D gene TRBD1, 5 bases. This CDR3 is built from 20 residues. V lost 5 bases and J 0 bases, leaving 25 bases between the germline ends. Per the germline V gene, CDR1 is SGHVS and CDR2 is FNYEAQ. The CDR3 DNA reads TGTGCCAGCAGCCCAAGGGGACTTCAGCGGGGATCAGCAACTAATGAAAAACTGTTTTTT. This codes for CASSPRGLQRGSATNEKLFF.

CDR3 sequence: CASIGGGSGNTIYF. In DNA form, the CDR3 reads TGTGCCAGCATCGGAGGGGGGTCTGGAAACACCATATATTTT. This chain joins TRBV6-1 and TRBJ1-3; D perhaps matches TRBD1 (6 bases). The CDR3 totals 14 residues. Trimming shortened V by 7 bases and J by 1 base, and 11 bases separated the two germline ends. Germline V gives CDR1 MNHNS, CDR2 SASEGT.